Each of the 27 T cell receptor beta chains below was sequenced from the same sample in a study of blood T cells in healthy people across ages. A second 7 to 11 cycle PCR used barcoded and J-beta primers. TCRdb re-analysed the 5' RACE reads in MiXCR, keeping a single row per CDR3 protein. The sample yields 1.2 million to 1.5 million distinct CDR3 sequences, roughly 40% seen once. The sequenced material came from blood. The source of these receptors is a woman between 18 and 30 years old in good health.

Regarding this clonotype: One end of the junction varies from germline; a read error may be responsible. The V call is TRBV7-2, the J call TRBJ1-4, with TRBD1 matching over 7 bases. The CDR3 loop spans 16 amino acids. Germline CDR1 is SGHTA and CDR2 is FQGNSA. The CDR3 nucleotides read TGTGCCAGCAGCGGAAGCGAGGGACAGCCAAATGAAAAACTGTCTTTT. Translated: CASSGSEGQPNEKLSF.

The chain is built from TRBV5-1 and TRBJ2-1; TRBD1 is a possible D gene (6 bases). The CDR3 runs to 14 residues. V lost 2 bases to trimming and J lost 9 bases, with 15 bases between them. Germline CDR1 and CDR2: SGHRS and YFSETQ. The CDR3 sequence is CASSFGQTLGEQFF. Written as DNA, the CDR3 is TGCGCCAGCAGCTTCGGACAGACCCTGGGTGAGCAGTTCTTC.

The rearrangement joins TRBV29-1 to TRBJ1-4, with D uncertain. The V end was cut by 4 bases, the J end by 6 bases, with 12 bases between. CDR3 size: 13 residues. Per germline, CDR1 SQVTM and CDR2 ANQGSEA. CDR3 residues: CSVASRVYEKLFF. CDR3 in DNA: TGCAGCGTTGCCAGCCGGGTCTATGAAAAACTGTTTTTT.

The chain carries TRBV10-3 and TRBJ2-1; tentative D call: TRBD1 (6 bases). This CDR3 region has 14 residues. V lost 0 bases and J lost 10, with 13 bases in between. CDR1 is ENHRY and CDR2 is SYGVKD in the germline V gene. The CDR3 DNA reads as TGTGCCATCAGTGAGTCGAGTCAGGGACACGAGCAGTTCTTC. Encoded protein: CAISESSQGHEQFF.

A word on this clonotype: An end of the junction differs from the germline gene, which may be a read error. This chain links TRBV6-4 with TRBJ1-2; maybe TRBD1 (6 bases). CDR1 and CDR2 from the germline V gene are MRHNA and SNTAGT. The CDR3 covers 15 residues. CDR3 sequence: CVSSDSGAVPRGYTF. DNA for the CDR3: TGTGTCAGCAGTGACTCAGGGGCAGTCCCCAGGGGCTACACCTTC.

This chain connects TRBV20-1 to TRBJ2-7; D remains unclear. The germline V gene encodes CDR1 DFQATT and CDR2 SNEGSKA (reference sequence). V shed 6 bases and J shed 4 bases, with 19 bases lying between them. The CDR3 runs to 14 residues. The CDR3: CSATELDGRYEQYF. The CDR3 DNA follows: TGCAGTGCCACAGAGCTGGACGGCCGGTACGAGCAGTACTTC.

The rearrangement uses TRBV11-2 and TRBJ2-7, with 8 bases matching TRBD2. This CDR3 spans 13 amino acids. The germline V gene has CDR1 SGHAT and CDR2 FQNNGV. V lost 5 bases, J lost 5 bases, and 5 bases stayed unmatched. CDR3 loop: CASSARTSHEQYF. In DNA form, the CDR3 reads TGTGCCAGCAGCGCCCGGACTAGCCACGAGCAGTACTTC.

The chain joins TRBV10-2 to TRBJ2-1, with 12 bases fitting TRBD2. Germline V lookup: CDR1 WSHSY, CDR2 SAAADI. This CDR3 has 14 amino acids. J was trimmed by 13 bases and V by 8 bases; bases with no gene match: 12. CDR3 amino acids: CASRLAGDAETQFF. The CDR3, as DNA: TGCGCCAGCCGACTAGCGGGAGATGCGGAGACCCAGTTCTTC.

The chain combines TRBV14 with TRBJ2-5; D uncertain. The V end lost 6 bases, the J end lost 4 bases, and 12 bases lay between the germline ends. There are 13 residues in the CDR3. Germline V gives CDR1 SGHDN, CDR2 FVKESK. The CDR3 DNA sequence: TGTGCCAGCAGACCGACCGTAGGAGAGACCCAGTACTTC. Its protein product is CASRPTVGETQYF.

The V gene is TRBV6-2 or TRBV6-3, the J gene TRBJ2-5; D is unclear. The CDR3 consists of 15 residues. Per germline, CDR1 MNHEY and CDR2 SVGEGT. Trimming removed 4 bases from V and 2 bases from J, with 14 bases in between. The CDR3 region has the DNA TGTGCCAGCAGTTCCTACAAGGAATTACAAGAGACCCAGTACTTC. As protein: CASSSYKELQETQYF.

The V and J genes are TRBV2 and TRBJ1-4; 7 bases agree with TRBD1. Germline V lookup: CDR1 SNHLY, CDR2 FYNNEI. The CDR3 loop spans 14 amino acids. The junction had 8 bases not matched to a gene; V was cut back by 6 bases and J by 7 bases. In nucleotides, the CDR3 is TGTGCCAGCAGACTACAGGGGTTAGGTGAAAAACTGTTTTTT. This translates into CASRLQGLGEKLFF. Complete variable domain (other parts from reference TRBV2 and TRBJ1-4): EPEVTQTPSHQVTQMGQEVILRCVPISNHLYFYWYRQILGQKVEFLVSFYNNEISEKSEIFDDQFSVERPDGSNFTLKIRSTKLEDSAMYFCASRLQGLGEKLFFGSGTQLSVL.

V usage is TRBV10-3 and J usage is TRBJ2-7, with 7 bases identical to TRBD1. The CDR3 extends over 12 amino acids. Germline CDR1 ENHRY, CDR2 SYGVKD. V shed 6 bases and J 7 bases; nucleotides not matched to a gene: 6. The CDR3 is CAIRTTGTEQYF. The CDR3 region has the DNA TGTGCCATCAGGACGACAGGGACGGAGCAGTACTTC.

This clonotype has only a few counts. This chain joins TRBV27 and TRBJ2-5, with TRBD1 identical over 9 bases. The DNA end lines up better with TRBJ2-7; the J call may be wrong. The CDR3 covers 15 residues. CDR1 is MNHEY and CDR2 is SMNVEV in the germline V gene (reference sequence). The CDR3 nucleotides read TGTGCCAGCAGTTTAGCTGGACAGGGGATCTACGAGCAGTACTTC. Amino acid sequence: CASSLAGQGIYEQYF.

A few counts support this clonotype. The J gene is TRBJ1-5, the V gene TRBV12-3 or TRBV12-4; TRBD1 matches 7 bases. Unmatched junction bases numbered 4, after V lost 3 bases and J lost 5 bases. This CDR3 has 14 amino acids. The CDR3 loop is CASSFRQGYQPQHF. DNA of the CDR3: TGTGCCAGCAGTTTCAGACAGGGCTATCAGCCCCAGCATTTT.

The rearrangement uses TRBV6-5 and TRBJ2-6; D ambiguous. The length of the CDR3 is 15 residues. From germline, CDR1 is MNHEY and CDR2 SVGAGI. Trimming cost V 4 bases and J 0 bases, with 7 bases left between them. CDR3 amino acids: CASSSVHSGANVLTF. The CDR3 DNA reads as TGTGCCAGCAGTTCGGTACACTCTGGGGCCAACGTCCTGACTTTC.

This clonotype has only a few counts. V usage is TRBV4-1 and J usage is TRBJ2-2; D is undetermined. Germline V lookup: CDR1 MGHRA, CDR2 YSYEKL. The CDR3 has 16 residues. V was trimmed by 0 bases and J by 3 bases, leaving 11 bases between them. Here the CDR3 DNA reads TGCGCCAGCAGCCAAGAGGGCGACTCCTACACCGGGGAGCTGTTTTTT. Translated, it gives CASSQEGDSYTGELFF.

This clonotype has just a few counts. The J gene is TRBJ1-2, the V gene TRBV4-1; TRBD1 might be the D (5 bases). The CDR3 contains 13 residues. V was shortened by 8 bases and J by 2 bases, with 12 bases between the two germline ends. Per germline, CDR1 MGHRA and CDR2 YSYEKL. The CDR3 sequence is CASGPGKNYGYTF. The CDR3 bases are TGCGCCAGCGGACCAGGGAAGAACTATGGCTACACCTTC.

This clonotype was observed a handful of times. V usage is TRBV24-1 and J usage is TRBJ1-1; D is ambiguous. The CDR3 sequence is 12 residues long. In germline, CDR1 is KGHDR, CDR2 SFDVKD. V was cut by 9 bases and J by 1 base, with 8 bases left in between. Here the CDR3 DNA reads TGTGCCACCCGAGGCCCGAACACTGAAGCTTTCTTT. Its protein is CATRGPNTEAFF.

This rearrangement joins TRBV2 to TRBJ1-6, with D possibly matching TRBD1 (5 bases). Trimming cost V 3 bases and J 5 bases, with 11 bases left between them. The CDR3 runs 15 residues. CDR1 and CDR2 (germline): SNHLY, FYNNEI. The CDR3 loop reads CASSDGGVDNSPLHF. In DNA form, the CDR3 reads TGTGCCAGCAGTGATGGGGGGGTCGATAATTCACCCCTCCACTTT.

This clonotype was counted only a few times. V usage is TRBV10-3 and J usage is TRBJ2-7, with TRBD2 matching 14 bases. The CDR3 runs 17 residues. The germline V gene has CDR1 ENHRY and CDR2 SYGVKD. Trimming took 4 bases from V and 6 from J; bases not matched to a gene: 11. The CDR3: CAISAGPGTSGSREQYF. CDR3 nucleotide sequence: TGTGCCATCAGTGCAGGACCCGGGACTAGCGGGAGTCGCGAGCAGTACTTC.

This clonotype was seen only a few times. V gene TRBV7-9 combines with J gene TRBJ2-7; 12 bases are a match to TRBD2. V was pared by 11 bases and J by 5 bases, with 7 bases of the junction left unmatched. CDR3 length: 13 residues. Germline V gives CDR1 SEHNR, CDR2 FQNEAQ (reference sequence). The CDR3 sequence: CAWRLAGVDEQYF. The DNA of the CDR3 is TGTGCCTGGCGACTAGCGGGAGTCGACGAGCAGTACTTC. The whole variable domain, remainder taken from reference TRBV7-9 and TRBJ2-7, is DTGVSQNPRHKITKRGQNVTFRCDPISEHNRLYWYRQTLGQGPEFLTYFQNEAQLEKSRLLSDRFSAERPKGSFSTLEIQRTEQGDSAMYLCAWRLAGVDEQYFGPGTRLTVT.

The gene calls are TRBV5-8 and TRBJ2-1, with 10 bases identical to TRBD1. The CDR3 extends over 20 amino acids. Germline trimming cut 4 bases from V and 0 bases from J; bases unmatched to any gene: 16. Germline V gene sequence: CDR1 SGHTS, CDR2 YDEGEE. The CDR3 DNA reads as TGTGCCAGCAGCCCGGCCGCCGGGACAGGGGAATTTCCCTCCTACAATGAGCAGTTCTTC. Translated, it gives CASSPAAGTGEFPSYNEQFF. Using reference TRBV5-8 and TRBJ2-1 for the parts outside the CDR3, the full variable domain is EAGVTQSPTHLIKTRGQQATLRCSPISGHTSVYWYQQALGLGLQFLLWYDEGEERNRGNFPPRFSGRQFPNYSSELNVNALELEDSALYLCASSPAAGTGEFPSYNEQFFGPGTRLTVL.

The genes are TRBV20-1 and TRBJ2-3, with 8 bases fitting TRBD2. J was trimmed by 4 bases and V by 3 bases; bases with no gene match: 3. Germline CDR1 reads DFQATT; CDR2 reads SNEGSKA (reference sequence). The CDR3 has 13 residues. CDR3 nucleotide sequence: TGCAGTGCTAGTCCGGGGGGGGCAGATACGCAGTATTTT. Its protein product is CSASPGGADTQYF.

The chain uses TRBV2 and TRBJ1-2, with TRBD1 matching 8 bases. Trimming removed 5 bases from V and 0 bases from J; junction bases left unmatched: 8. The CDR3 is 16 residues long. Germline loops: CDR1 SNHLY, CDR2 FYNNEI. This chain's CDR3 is CASSSQRTGSNYGYTF. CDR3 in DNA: TGTGCCAGCAGTTCCCAACGGACAGGGTCTAACTATGGCTACACCTTC.

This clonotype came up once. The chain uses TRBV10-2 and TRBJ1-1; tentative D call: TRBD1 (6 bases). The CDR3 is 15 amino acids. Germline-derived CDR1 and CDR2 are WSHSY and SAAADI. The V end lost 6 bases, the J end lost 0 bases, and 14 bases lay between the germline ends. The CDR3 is CASRPTGSLNTEAFF. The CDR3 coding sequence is TGCGCCAGCAGACCTACAGGGTCCCTGAACACTGAAGCTTTCTTT.

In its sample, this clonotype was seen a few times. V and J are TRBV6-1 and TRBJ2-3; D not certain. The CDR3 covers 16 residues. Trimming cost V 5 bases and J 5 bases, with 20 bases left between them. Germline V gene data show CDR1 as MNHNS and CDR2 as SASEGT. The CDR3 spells CASSLLRPDPEDTQYF. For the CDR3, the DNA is TGTGCCAGCAGTCTCCTTCGGCCGGATCCGGAAGATACGCAGTATTTT.

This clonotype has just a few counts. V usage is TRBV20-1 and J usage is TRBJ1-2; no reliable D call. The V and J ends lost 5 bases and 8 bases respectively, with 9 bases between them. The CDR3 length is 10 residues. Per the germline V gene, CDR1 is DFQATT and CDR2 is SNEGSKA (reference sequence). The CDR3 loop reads CSALLGGYTF. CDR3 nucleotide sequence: TGCAGTGCTCTCCTCGGGGGCTACACCTTC.